The 25 T cell receptor beta chains below come from one sample, sequenced in a study of blood T cell repertoires in COVID-19 (dated by TCRdb to 2020 to 2022). Library preparation was by the immunoSEQ multiplex PCR assay. As stored in TCRdb, this immuneACCESS dataset retains in-frame rearrangements with V and J assigned. A fraction of the clones does not appear; measured against another copy, unresolved V genes explain less than half of the discrepancy, and the remainder lacks a known reason. The sample table lists fewer than 20,000 clones, roughly 90% of them with a count of one. The top ten clonotypes cover about 8.6% of the sample. Sequenced material: peripheral blood. The receptors were gathered from a human donor in a cohort sampled during active COVID-19. The donor label of this sample is uncertain.

The V gene is TRBV29-1, the J gene TRBJ1-1; a possible D gene is TRBD1 (5 bases). V lost 7 bases, J lost 5 bases, and 17 bases lay in between. The CDR3 is made up of 13 amino acids. The germline V gene encodes CDR1 SQVTM and CDR2 ANQGSEA. The CDR3 DNA reads TGCAGCGCGCGGGCAGGGTCGGAAACTGAAGCTTTCTTT. Translating it yields CSARAGSETEAFF.

This rearrangement joins TRBV18 to TRBJ2-5; 7 nucleotides line up with TRBD1. V lost 0 bases and J lost 2; bases outside the gene matches: 6. Germline lookup yields CDR1 KGHSH and CDR2 LQKENI. The CDR3 runs 16 residues. The CDR3 sequence is CASSPPGTVTQETQYF. For the CDR3, the DNA is TGTGCCAGCTCACCACCGGGGACAGTCACGCAAGAGACCCAGTACTTC. Full variable domain (remainder filled in from reference TRBV18 and TRBJ2-5): NAGVMQNPRHLVRRRGQEARLRCSPMKGHSHVYWYRQLPEEGLKFMVYLQKENIIDESGMPKERFSAEFPKEGPSILRIQQVVRGDSAAYFCASSPPGTVTQETQYFGPGTRLLVL.

The chain has TRBV12-3 or TRBV12-4 and TRBJ2-1; D not resolved. Trimming took 2 bases from V and 10 from J, leaving 9 bases between them. The CDR3 is made up of 12 amino acids. The chain's CDR3 is CASSLRPGEQFF. CDR3 DNA sequence: TGTGCCAGCAGTTTACGTCCAGGAGAGCAGTTCTTC.

DNA for the CDR3: TGTGCCAGCAGCCAAGTGTCCGGGAGCGGCTACACCTTC. As protein: CASSQVSGSGYTF. The V and J genes are TRBV3-1 (or the pseudogene TRBV3-2) and TRBJ1-2; D is uncertain. Trimming took off 1 base at V and 8 bases at J, with 11 bases between the two ends. The CDR3 has 13 residues. CDR1 and CDR2 from the germline V gene are LGHDT and YNNKEL (reference sequence).

To note about this clone: Other DNA sequences within the sample encode an identical CDR3. The rearrangement uses TRBV19 and TRBJ1-5; the D gene is possibly TRBD1 (6 bases). Germline V gene sequence: CDR1 LNHDA, CDR2 SQIVND (reference sequence). This CDR3 region has 16 residues. The V gene lost 1 base and the J gene lost 3 bases, with 13 bases spanning the gap. CDR3 nucleotide sequence: TGTGCCAGTAGTATAGTCTGGACAGCAGACAATCAGCCCCAGCATTTT. Amino acids: CASSIVWTADNQPQHF.

This chain connects TRBV5-4 to TRBJ1-2, with TRBD1 matching 7 bases. The ends lost 4 bases at V and 2 bases at J; junction bases unmatched: 8. The CDR3 spans 15 residues. Germline CDR1 reads SGHNT; CDR2 reads YYREEE (reference sequence). DNA of the CDR3: TGTGCCAGCAGCCAATTTCGACAGGGCAACTATGGCTACACCTTC. Amino acids: CASSQFRQGNYGYTF.

V usage is TRBV3-1 (or the pseudogene TRBV3-2) and J usage is TRBJ1-5, with 9 bases lining up with TRBD1. V lost 0 bases to trimming and J lost 1 base; unmatched junction nucleotides: 10. There are 19 residues in the CDR3. The germline V gene encodes CDR1 LGHDT and CDR2 YNNKEL (reference sequence). CDR3 nucleotides: TGTGCCAGCAGCCAAGATAGTAGATTGGGGACAGGGAGCAATCAGCCCCAGCATTTT. Its translation: CASSQDSRLGTGSNQPQHF.

The rearrangement links TRBV11-3 to TRBJ2-2; TRBD1 matches at 8 bases. CDR3 length equals 17 residues. V dropped 5 bases and J dropped 0; count of bases not matched to a gene: 8. Germline V gives CDR1 SGHNT, CDR2 YENEEA. CDR3 amino acids: CASSPRETGANTGELFF. DNA of the CDR3: TGTGCCAGCAGCCCAAGGGAGACAGGGGCGAACACCGGGGAGCTGTTTTTT.

This chain's CDR3 is CASSVEYGTGGTDTQYF. DNA for the CDR3: TGTGCCAGCAGCGTAGAATATGGGACAGGGGGCACAGATACGCAGTATTTT. The chain employs TRBV9 and TRBJ2-3; 10 positions match TRBD1. This CDR3 comprises 17 residues. V was pared by 0 bases and J by 1 base, with 5 bases of the junction left unmatched. Looked up from germline, CDR1 is SGDLS and CDR2 is YYNGEE.

The chain is built from TRBV3-1 (or the pseudogene TRBV3-2) and TRBJ2-5, with 7 bases aligning to TRBD2. V lost 4 bases, J lost 2 bases, and 4 bases stayed unmatched. The germline V gene encodes CDR1 LGHDT and CDR2 YNNKEL (reference sequence). The CDR3 totals 14 residues. CDR3: CASSRDYQQETQYF. The CDR3 coding sequence is TGTGCCAGCAGCCGGGACTACCAGCAAGAGACCCAGTACTTC.

The chain employs TRBV9 and TRBJ1-2; perhaps TRBD1 as D (6 bases). This CDR3 contains 15 residues. Trimming cost V 4 bases and J 1 base, with 14 bases left between them. The germline gives CDR1 SGDLS, CDR2 YYNGEE. The CDR3 nucleotides read TGTGCCAGCAGCCCCGGGACACCCGTTAACTATGGCTACACCTTC. This sequence encodes CASSPGTPVNYGYTF.

The chain couples TRBV5-1 to TRBJ2-1; perhaps TRBD2 as D (5 bases). Germline loops: CDR1 SGHRS, CDR2 YFSETQ. The CDR3 runs to 13 residues. Between the trimmed V and J ends, which lost 0 bases and 9 bases, there was a span of 10 bases. CDR3 bases: TGCGCCAGCAGCTTGGGAGAGGGAGTTGAGCAGTTCTTC. Encoded protein: CASSLGEGVEQFF.

V gene TRBV6-4 combines with J gene TRBJ1-1; D call uncertain. The CDR3 contains 13 residues. The V end was cut by 2 bases, the J end by 10 bases, with 14 bases between. CDR1 and CDR2 (germline): MRHNA, SNTAGT. CDR3 region: CASSDNFRGVAFF. In nucleotides, the CDR3 is TGTGCCAGCAGTGACAATTTTCGCGGAGTAGCTTTCTTT.

The chain joins TRBV3-1 (or the pseudogene TRBV3-2) to TRBJ2-3, with no clear D. Germline-derived CDR1 and CDR2 are LGHDT and YNNKEL (reference sequence). The CDR3 runs to 12 residues. Trimming took off 2 bases at V and 10 bases at J, with 10 bases between the two ends. In nucleotides, the CDR3 is TGTGCCAGCAGCCAATGGGCTACCGCGCAGTATTTT. This gives the protein CASSQWATAQYF.

This clone was seen a single time. The V and J genes are TRBV6-5 and TRBJ1-6; D might be TRBD1 (6 bases). This CDR3 has 14 amino acids. CDR1 and CDR2 (germline): MNHEY, SVGAGI. The ends were cut back, 6 bases at V and 6 bases at J, with 12 bases in the middle. The CDR3 nucleotides read TGTGCCAGCAGCAGCAGGGGCCGTAATTCACCCCTCCACTTT. This sequence encodes CASSSRGRNSPLHF.

This chain connects TRBV5-6 to TRBJ1-3; 7 bases map to TRBD1. In germline, CDR1 is SGHDT, CDR2 YYEEEE. CDR3 length: 17 residues. V gave up 4 bases and J gave up 0 bases; unmatched junction bases: 10. CDR3 sequence reads: CASSRMTGPNSGNTIYF. CDR3 nucleotide sequence: TGTGCCAGCAGCCGAATGACAGGGCCTAACTCTGGAAACACCATATATTTT.

The chain uses TRBV7-2 and TRBJ1-1; a weak D match, TRBD1 (6 bases). The CDR3 has 13 amino acids. CDR1 SGHTA and CDR2 FQGNSA come from the germline V gene. The V end lost 5 bases, the J end lost 5 bases, and 12 bases lay between the germline ends. CDR3 in DNA: TGTGCCAGCAGCACTCAAACAGGGACTGAAGCTTTCTTT. Encoded protein: CASSTQTGTEAFF.

V is TRBV7-6 and J is TRBJ2-5; 8 nucleotides align to TRBD1. There are 16 residues in the CDR3. The germline CDR1 and CDR2 sequences are SGHVS and FNYEAQ. Losses at the gene ends were 5 bases for V and 6 bases for J; bases not matched to a gene: 14. The CDR3 sequence is CASSPDRVAGMKTQYF. Here the CDR3 DNA reads TGTGCCAGCAGCCCGGACAGGGTGGCAGGAATGAAGACCCAGTACTTC.

The chain employs TRBV28 and TRBJ1-1; a weak D match, TRBD1 (5 bases). Between the trimmed V and J ends, which lost 9 bases and 0 bases, there was a span of 8 bases. The CDR3 consists of 12 residues. The germline CDR1 and CDR2 sequences are MDHEN and SYDVKM. CDR3 in amino acids: CASQGVNTEAFF. The CDR3 DNA is TGTGCCAGTCAGGGCGTGAACACTGAAGCTTTCTTT.

The table lists this clone with a count of one. The chain has TRBV5-1 and TRBJ2-6; 10 nucleotides line up with TRBD1. The CDR3 is 17 residues long. Looked up from germline, CDR1 is SGHRS and CDR2 is YFSETQ. Trimming removed 4 bases from V and 1 base from J; junction bases left unmatched: 5. The CDR3 is CASSGQGVGSGANVLTF. The DNA for the CDR3 is TGCGCCAGCAGCGGACAGGGGGTGGGATCTGGGGCCAACGTCCTGACTTTC.

This clone was recorded once. This sequence joins TRBV28 and TRBJ1-4, with D possibly TRBD1 on 6 matching bases. Germline CDR1 is MDHEN and CDR2 is SYDVKM. V was trimmed by 7 bases and J by 5 bases, leaving 11 bases between them. The CDR3 spans 13 residues. The chain's CDR3 is CASTYRANEKLFF. In nucleotides, the CDR3 is TGTGCCAGCACATACAGGGCAAATGAAAAACTGTTTTTT.

The chain employs TRBV7-3 and TRBJ2-3, with 8 bases aligning to TRBD2. With V trimmed by 6 bases and J by 5 bases, 7 bases remained unmatched. CDR3 length: 14 residues. Germline values: CDR1 SGHTA, CDR2 FQGTGA. In nucleotides, the CDR3 is TGTGCCAGCAGTGCGGCGGGAGGTGAAGATACGCAGTATTTT. It specifies CASSAAGGEDTQYF.

The chain employs TRBV5-1 and TRBJ1-4; tentatively, D is TRBD1 (5 bases). Trimming pared 4 bases from V and 0 bases from J, leaving 13 bases between. Germline V gives CDR1 SGHRS, CDR2 YFSETQ. This CDR3 comprises 16 residues. CDR3 coding DNA: TGCGCCAGCAGCGAGAGCCGGGGGGCAACTAATGAAAAACTGTTTTTT. Encoded protein: CASSESRGATNEKLFF.

The gene calls are TRBV20-1 and TRBJ2-3; possibly TRBD2 for D (5 bases). The V gene lost 3 bases and the J gene lost 1 base, with 14 bases spanning the gap. CDR1 and CDR2 (germline): DFQATT, SNEGSKA (reference sequence). This CDR3 spans 15 amino acids. CDR3 nucleotide sequence: TGCAGTGCTAGTGGGCTAGCTGAAGGCACAGATACGCAGTATTTT. It encodes CSASGLAEGTDTQYF.

The chain couples TRBV11-3 to TRBJ1-3; possibly TRBD1 for D (6 bases). The CDR3 consists of 13 residues. Germline V lookup: CDR1 SGHNT, CDR2 YENEEA. V lost 5 bases to trimming and J lost 4 bases, with 9 bases between them. The CDR3 bases are TGTGCCAGCAGCACCGGACAGGGAAACACCATATATTTT. It is translated as CASSTGQGNTIYF.